Below are 27 T cell receptor beta chains sequenced from a single sample in a study of blood T cell repertoires in COVID-19. The repertoire was sequenced with immunoSEQ multiplex PCR; TCRdb's copy has only in-frame clones and lacks some. The sample consists of 300,000 to 450,000 clones, over 75% of them appearing once. Sequenced: peripheral blood. These receptors originate from a woman aged 55-75 years with COVID-19, enrolled during active disease.

V usage is TRBV6-8 and J usage is TRBJ1-2, with D perhaps TRBD1 (6 bases). The CDR3 is 14 residues long. V was pared by 8 bases and J by 12 bases, with 25 bases between. Germline CDR1 MNHGY, CDR2 SAAAGT. The CDR3 is CASGINGTSGAHTF. In DNA form, the CDR3 reads TGTGCCAGCGGCATAAACGGGACAAGTGGAGCGCACACCTTC.

The chain combines TRBV7-2 with TRBJ2-5; weak D call: TRBD2 (6 bases). Between the trimmed V and J ends, which lost 5 bases and 1 base, there was a span of 11 bases. The CDR3 has 14 residues. Germline V gene sequence: CDR1 SGHTA, CDR2 FQGNSA. CDR3 DNA sequence: TGTGCCAGCAGCCCAAGGGACTTCCAAGAGACCCAGTACTTC. Encoded protein: CASSPRDFQETQYF.

The chain has TRBV5-4 and TRBJ1-1; D gene uncertain. Trimming left V 0 bases short and J 1 base short, with 4 bases between. CDR1 and CDR2 from the germline V gene are SGHNT and YYREEE (reference sequence). CDR3 length equals 13 residues. The CDR3 DNA sequence: TGTGCCAGCAGCTTGGCAAAGAACACTGAAGCTTTCTTT. This translates into CASSLAKNTEAFF.

This chain joins TRBV3-1 (or the pseudogene TRBV3-2) and TRBJ1-1; D perhaps matches TRBD1 (6 bases). Germline lookup yields CDR1 LGHDT and CDR2 YNNKEL (reference sequence). The CDR3 loop spans 13 amino acids. The V gene lost 5 bases and the J gene lost 11 bases, with 18 bases spanning the gap. In nucleotides, the CDR3 is TGTGCCAGCAGCGCACCTCAGGGGCAAGTCGCTTTCTTT. Encoded protein: CASSAPQGQVAFF.

The rearrangement uses TRBV7-8 and TRBJ1-5; unclear D gene. V lost 4 bases to trimming and J lost 2 bases, with 12 bases between them. The CDR3 runs 15 residues. Germline CDR1 is SGHVS and CDR2 is FQNEAQ. CDR3 sequence reads: CASSYVPGGNQPQHF. In DNA form, the CDR3 reads TGTGCCAGCAGCTACGTCCCCGGGGGCAATCAGCCCCAGCATTTT.

This chain connects TRBV19 to TRBJ1-2; 7 bases match TRBD1. Germline CDR1 is LNHDA and CDR2 is SQIVND (reference sequence). The CDR3 has 16 amino acids. Trimming took 9 bases from V and 1 from J; bases not matched to a gene: 14. CDR3 nucleotide sequence: TGTGCCAGCCGTAAGGGGACAGAACTTTTTAACTATGGCTACACCTTC. This gives the protein CASRKGTELFNYGYTF.

This chain links TRBV28 with TRBJ1-5, with TRBD1 matching over 9 bases. The V and J ends lost 5 bases and 6 bases, in that order; junction bases with no gene match: 11. The CDR3 totals 16 residues. Germline V lookup: CDR1 MDHEN, CDR2 SYDVKM. The CDR3, as DNA: TGTGCCAGCAGTCCCGCCGACAGGGGGGAAGCTCAGCCCCAGCATTTT. Translating it yields CASSPADRGEAQPQHF.

This CDR3 is CASHASFNEKLFF. The CDR3 DNA is TGTGCCAGCCATGCCAGTTTTAATGAAAAACTGTTTTTT. The chain couples TRBV4-2 to TRBJ1-4, with D hard to call. The CDR3 is 13 residues long. CDR1 is LGHNA, CDR2 YNFKEQ, per germline. Trimming removed 8 bases at V and 4 bases at J, with 11 bases between.

V is TRBV6-5 and J is TRBJ2-2, with D perhaps matching TRBD2 (7 bases). The CDR3 sequence is 16 residues long. V lost 2 bases to trimming and J lost 0 bases, with 10 bases between them. Per the germline V gene, CDR1 is MNHEY and CDR2 is SVGAGI. DNA of the CDR3: TGTGCCAGCAGTTACGGCGGGGGCCCGAACACCGGGGAGCTGTTTTTT. Translation gives CASSYGGGPNTGELFF.

This chain joins TRBV6-6 and TRBJ2-3; 8 bases agree with TRBD2. The CDR3 is 14 amino acids. V was clipped by 5 bases and J by 1 base; unmatched bases: 2. Germline CDR1 MNHNY, CDR2 SVGAGI (reference sequence). CDR3 nucleotides: TGTGCCAGCAGTGATAGCGGGGGCACAGATACGCAGTATTTT. Its protein is CASSDSGGTDTQYF.

This clone was seen more than once but under ten times. The chain couples TRBV9 to TRBJ1-6, with D uncertain. Trimming stripped 2 bases from V and 8 bases from J, with 5 bases between. The CDR3 is 12 residues long. Germline CDR1 and CDR2: SGDLS and YYNGEE. In DNA form, the CDR3 reads TGTGCCAGCAGCGTTGAGGATTCACCCCTCCACTTT. This sequence encodes CASSVEDSPLHF.

This clone was observed once. A read error may account for a junction end that differs from germline. The chain recombines TRBV28 with TRBJ1-4, with D hard to call. There are 9 residues in the CDR3. Germline V gene lookup returns CDR1 MDHEN and CDR2 SYDVKM. The CDR3 DNA reads as TGTGCCAGCAGCCCACCTGCTACGTTT. It translates to CASSPPATF.

This clone appeared a single time. The chain recombines TRBV4-1 with TRBJ2-7; TRBD1 matches at 7 bases. Germline CDR1 MGHRA, CDR2 YSYEKL. This CDR3 is 16 amino acids long. J was trimmed by 2 bases and V by 0 bases; bases with no gene match: 7. CDR3 sequence reads: CASSQEVGQRPYEQYF. The CDR3 bases are TGCGCCAGCAGCCAAGAGGTGGGACAGAGACCCTACGAGCAGTACTTC.

This clone was observed once. This chain links TRBV2 with TRBJ2-5, with TRBD2 matching 11 bases. V shed 7 bases, J shed 6 bases, and the junction held 7 bases outside the gene matches. The germline V gene encodes CDR1 SNHLY and CDR2 FYNNEI. The CDR3 runs 14 residues. Here the CDR3 reads CASKGSGGAQTQYF. As DNA, the CDR3 is TGTGCCAGCAAGGGTAGCGGGGGGGCTCAGACCCAGTACTTC.

CDR3: CASSLRRGSTDTQYF. The CDR3 DNA reads TGTGCCAGCAGCTTACGGCGGGGGAGCACAGATACGCAGTATTTT. The chain is built from TRBV11-1 and TRBJ2-3, with 7 bases that match TRBD2. The germline gives CDR1 SGHAT, CDR2 FQDESV (reference sequence). This CDR3 is built from 15 residues. V dropped 2 bases and J dropped 0; count of bases not matched to a gene: 2.

With regard to this clone: Other nucleotide sequences from this sample produce the same CDR3. The V call is TRBV11-2, the J call TRBJ2-7, with TRBD2 identical over 7 bases. CDR3 length: 14 amino acids. Germline CDR1 and CDR2: SGHAT and FQNNGV. V gave up 3 bases and J gave up 0 bases; unmatched junction bases: 2. The DNA for the CDR3 is TGTGCCAGCAGCTTGGTAGCGGGCTCCTACGAGCAGTACTTC. Residues: CASSLVAGSYEQYF.

The chain is built from TRBV28 and TRBJ1-6, with a weak D call TRBD1 (5 bases). Trimming pared 8 bases from V and 7 bases from J, leaving 15 bases between. In germline, CDR1 is MDHEN, CDR2 SYDVKM. The CDR3 is 14 amino acids. For the CDR3, the DNA is TGTGCCAGCGCGGGGGTTTCGGTCAATTCACCCCTCCACTTT. This gives the protein CASAGVSVNSPLHF.

For the CDR3, the DNA is TGTGCCAGCACCAAATCAGGACAGCGGGGAGATACGCAGTATTTT. Its translation is CASTKSGQRGDTQYF. The chain couples TRBV7-9 to TRBJ2-3; D perhaps matches TRBD2 (7 bases). Germline CDR1 and CDR2: SEHNR and FQNEAQ (reference sequence). The CDR3 is 15 residues long. With 7 bases removed from V and 5 bases from J, the gap between germline ends came to 19 bases.

The chain recombines TRBV25-1 with TRBJ2-5, with 7 bases lining up with TRBD1. Germline CDR1 is MGHDK and CDR2 is SYGVNS. V gave up 4 bases and J gave up 7 bases; unmatched junction bases: 9. This CDR3 is 14 amino acids long. In nucleotides, the CDR3 is TGTGCCAGCAGTGGCGACAGGGCTAGGGGGACCCAGTACTTC. It translates to CASSGDRARGTQYF.

V usage is TRBV11-1 and J usage is TRBJ2-7; 8 bases fit TRBD2. The germline V gene has CDR1 SGHAT and CDR2 FQDESV (reference sequence). The CDR3 extends over 16 amino acids. V was clipped by 4 bases and J by 7 bases; unmatched bases: 15. The DNA of the CDR3 is TGTGCCAGCAGCTCCGGTGGACTAGCAACGAGGGGTGAGCAGTACTTC. Translated: CASSSGGLATRGEQYF. Complete variable domain (other parts from reference TRBV11-1 and TRBJ2-7): EAEVAQSPRYKITEKSQAVAFWCDPISGHATLYWYRQILGQGPELLVQFQDESVVDDSQLPKDRFSAERLKGVDSTLKIQPAELGDSAMYLCASSSGGLATRGEQYFGPGTRLTVT.

The chain carries TRBV2 and TRBJ1-1; D is ambiguous. The CDR3 runs to 13 residues. Trimming left V 4 bases short and J 4 bases short, with 10 bases between. Germline V gene lookup returns CDR1 SNHLY and CDR2 FYNNEI. CDR3 sequence (DNA): TGTGCCAGCAGTGGGTCCGGGATCACTGAAGCTTTCTTT. Protein sequence: CASSGSGITEAFF.

V is TRBV6-6 and J is TRBJ1-3; the match to TRBD1 covers 7 bases. Germline V gene lookup returns CDR1 MNHNY and CDR2 SVGAGI (reference sequence). The CDR3 consists of 15 residues. V lost 8 bases, J lost 0 bases, and 7 bases stayed unmatched. Written as DNA, the CDR3 is TGTGCCAGCGATACTCACAGGGGCTCTGGAAACACCATATATTTT. Translating it yields CASDTHRGSGNTIYF.

The chain carries TRBV19 and TRBJ2-7, with TRBD1 identical over 7 bases. V was clipped by 4 bases and J by 2 bases; unmatched bases: 5. The germline V gene encodes CDR1 LNHDA and CDR2 SQIVND (reference sequence). CDR3 size: 14 residues. The CDR3 reads CASSTRDRPYEQYF. CDR3 in DNA: TGTGCCAGTAGTACTCGGGACAGACCCTACGAGCAGTACTTC. Looking up the rest from reference TRBV19 and TRBJ2-7 gives the full variable domain: DGGITQSPKYLFRKEGQNVTLSCEQNLNHDAMYWYRQDPGQGLRLIYYSQIVNDFQKGDIAEGYSVSREKKESFPLTVTSAQKNPTAFYLCASSTRDRPYEQYFGPGTRLTVT.

The rearrangement joins TRBV29-1 to TRBJ2-1; 8 nucleotides align to TRBD2. Germline values: CDR1 SQVTM, CDR2 ANQGSEA. The CDR3 extends over 14 amino acids. V was clipped by 4 bases and J by 2 bases; unmatched bases: 4. CDR3 residues: CSVVAGQPYNEQFF. The CDR3 nucleotides are TGCAGCGTTGTAGCGGGACAACCCTACAATGAGCAGTTCTTC.

This clone has just a few counts. This rearrangement joins TRBV27 to TRBJ2-5; 8 positions agree with TRBD1. There are 14 residues in the CDR3. Germline trimming cut 6 bases from V and 4 bases from J; bases unmatched to any gene: 7. Germline CDR1 reads MNHEY; CDR2 reads SMNVEV (reference sequence). The CDR3 DNA is TGTGCCAGCAGGACCGGACAGGGACGAGAGACCCAGTACTTC. Its protein product is CASRTGQGRETQYF.

V and J are TRBV30 and TRBJ1-2; D is unclear. V shed 2 bases and J shed 6 bases, with 10 bases lying between them. The CDR3 is 12 amino acids. Germline CDR1 reads GTSNPN; CDR2 reads SVGIG (reference sequence). The CDR3 bases are TGTGCCTGGAGTAGCGCGGGCGATGGCTACACCTTC. Its protein product is CAWSSAGDGYTF.

This sequence joins TRBV6-5 and TRBJ1-5; 8 nucleotides agree with TRBD1. The CDR3 has 15 amino acids. Germline V gene lookup returns CDR1 MNHEY and CDR2 SVGAGI. The V and J ends lost 6 bases and 7 bases, in that order; junction bases with no gene match: 11. CDR3 sequence: CASSYALTGVQPQHF. CDR3 DNA: TGTGCCAGCAGCTATGCCTTGACAGGGGTCCAGCCCCAGCATTTT.